One and the same sample provided the 29 T cell receptor beta chains below, sequenced in a study of cytomegalovirus exposure and HLA in healthy donors. In the PCR, 60 Vbeta and 13 Jbeta primers were used. Measured with immunoSEQ multiplex PCR; TCRdb has only the in-frame clones, and not every one. The sample has 120,000 or so clones, about 80% seen once. Sequenced: PBMCs. The receptors stem from a woman aged 55-70 years in good health and CMV-seropositive.

This clone was observed once. The CDR3 nucleotides read TGTGCCAGCAGCGTAGTTGCTAGCGGGAGGGGCGAGCAGTACTTC. Amino acid sequence: CASSVVASGRGEQYF. The chain employs TRBV9 and TRBJ2-7, with TRBD2 matching over 12 bases. V dropped 0 bases and J dropped 6; count of bases not matched to a gene: 4. The germline V gene has CDR1 SGDLS and CDR2 YYNGEE. The CDR3 sequence is 15 residues long.

This chain uses TRBV10-3 with TRBJ1-1; TRBD1 might be the D (6 bases). This CDR3 comprises 14 residues. Germline V gene sequence: CDR1 ENHRY, CDR2 SYGVKD. V gave up 6 bases and J gave up 1 base, with 12 bases separating them. CDR3 loop: CAIRKGQPNTEAFF. The CDR3 nucleotides are TGTGCCATCAGGAAAGGACAGCCGAACACTGAAGCTTTCTTT.

The rearrangement links TRBV10-3 to TRBJ1-1; D remains unclear. Trimming removed 7 bases at V and 0 bases at J, with 15 bases between. Germline V gene data show CDR1 as ENHRY and CDR2 as SYGVKD. This CDR3 has 15 residues. In DNA, the CDR3 is TGTGCCATCAAGCGAGCGGTGAATATGAACACTGAAGCTTTCTTT. This encodes CAIKRAVNMNTEAFF.

The V gene is TRBV2, the J gene TRBJ2-1, with unresolved D. The V end was cut by 7 bases, the J end by 5 bases, with 15 bases between. The CDR3 covers 14 residues. Per the germline V gene, CDR1 is SNHLY and CDR2 is FYNNEI. The CDR3 spells CASKVYRPDNEQFF. In DNA form, the CDR3 reads TGTGCCAGCAAAGTTTATCGTCCGGACAATGAGCAGTTCTTC.

The chain uses TRBV27 and TRBJ2-1; a weak D match, TRBD2 (7 bases). Trimming removed 7 bases from V and 7 bases from J, with 26 bases in between. This CDR3 spans 17 amino acids. Germline CDR1 and CDR2: MNHEY and SMNVEV (reference sequence). This CDR3 reads CASTEGGGSVRPNEQFF. CDR3 DNA: TGTGCCAGCACTGAGGGAGGGGGGTCGGTTAGACCAAATGAGCAGTTCTTC.

This clone was seen just once. V is TRBV15 and J is TRBJ2-1, with TRBD2 as a possible D gene (5 bases). V lost 1 base to trimming and J lost 8 bases, with 15 bases between them. The CDR3 loop spans 15 amino acids. Per germline, CDR1 LNHNV and CDR2 YYDKDF (reference sequence). CDR3: CATSRGGYGADEQFF. CDR3 bases: TGTGCCACCAGCAGAGGTGGGTATGGAGCGGATGAGCAGTTCTTC.

The chain links TRBV19 to TRBJ1-2; D gene ambiguous. The V and J ends lost 6 bases and 2 bases respectively, with 4 bases between them. CDR3 length equals 11 residues. Per germline, CDR1 LNHDA and CDR2 SQIVND (reference sequence). In DNA, the CDR3 is TGTGCCAGTAGCGGGAACTATGGCTACACCTTC. Translating gives CASSGNYGYTF.

The CDR3 nucleotides are TGTGCCAGCAGTTATAGTACGTCGAACACCGGGGAGCTGTTTTTT. This translates into CASSYSTSNTGELFF. The chain couples TRBV6-7 to TRBJ2-2, with D uncertain. TRBV6-7 is given ORF status, its function remaining uncertain. The CDR3 loop spans 15 amino acids. The V end was cut by 3 bases, the J end by 0 bases, with 8 bases between.

The J gene is TRBJ1-1, the V gene TRBV19; tentatively, D is TRBD1 (6 bases). CDR1 LNHDA and CDR2 SQIVND come from the germline V gene (reference sequence). The CDR3 sequence is 16 residues long. Trimming stripped 7 bases from V and 6 bases from J, with 24 bases between. The CDR3 region is CASKYGVGGTMSEAFF. CDR3 sequence (DNA): TGTGCCAGTAAATATGGGGTAGGGGGTACGATGTCTGAAGCTTTCTTT.

The chain recombines TRBV15 with TRBJ2-1; 11 nucleotides align to TRBD2. In germline, CDR1 is LNHNV, CDR2 YYDKDF (reference sequence). The V segment lost 5 bases and the J segment 7 bases; nucleotides outside the gene matches: 10. The CDR3 length is 16 residues. The CDR3 loop reads CATSEFSGRAGNEQFF. CDR3 nucleotide sequence: TGTGCCACCAGCGAATTTAGCGGGAGGGCAGGAAATGAGCAGTTCTTC.

A remark on this clone: The junction shows a germline mismatch at one end, possibly a read error. The chain recombines TRBV7-9 with TRBJ2-5, with 8 bases matching TRBD1. The CDR3 length is 15 residues. Looked up from germline, CDR1 is SEHNR and CDR2 is FQNEAQ (reference sequence). This CDR3 is CSSSLVGQGGETQYF. CDR3 nucleotide sequence: TGTTCCAGCAGCTTAGTCGGACAGGGAGGAGAGACCCAGTACTTC.

The rearrangement uses TRBV29-1 and TRBJ1-5; a possible D gene is TRBD1 (5 bases). This CDR3 has 13 residues. Germline CDR1 is SQVTM and CDR2 is ANQGSEA. Between the trimmed V and J ends, which lost 4 bases and 2 bases, there was a span of 9 bases. The CDR3 region is CSVARDGNQPQHF. The CDR3 nucleotides are TGCAGCGTTGCCAGGGATGGCAATCAGCCCCAGCATTTT.

This clone was counted once. V gene TRBV6-5 combines with J gene TRBJ1-1, with 8 positions matching TRBD1. In germline, CDR1 is MNHEY, CDR2 SVGAGI. The V and J ends lost 6 bases and 11 bases, in that order; junction bases with no gene match: 14. The CDR3 sequence is 14 residues long. The CDR3 here is CASRRTDRGLGAFF. The CDR3 coding sequence is TGTGCCAGCAGACGGACAGACAGGGGCCTTGGGGCTTTCTTT.

V and J are TRBV28 and TRBJ2-7; the D gene is possibly TRBD2 (6 bases). The V gene lost 3 bases and the J gene lost 0 bases, with 12 bases spanning the gap. CDR1 is MDHEN, CDR2 SYDVKM, per germline. This CDR3 spans 15 amino acids. The CDR3 DNA reads as TGTGCCAGCAGTTTCCCGGGAGAGAGCTCCTACGAGCAGTACTTC. Amino acids: CASSFPGESSYEQYF.

The chain recombines TRBV6-1 with TRBJ1-2; TRBD1 matches 8 bases. The trim removed 4 bases at V and 1 base at J, leaving 8 bases unmatched. The CDR3 length is 16 residues. Germline values: CDR1 MNHNS, CDR2 SASEGT. CDR3 region: CASSVGQGVFNYGYTF. The CDR3 DNA reads TGTGCCAGCAGTGTTGGACAGGGAGTTTTTAACTATGGCTACACCTTC.

The V and J genes are TRBV6-5 and TRBJ2-7; 8 bases fit TRBD2. The CDR3 is made up of 15 amino acids. The V gene end was trimmed by 4 bases and the J gene end by 0 bases; junction bases not matched to a gene: 5. The germline gives CDR1 MNHEY, CDR2 SVGAGI. CDR3 sequence: CASSSFGTSSYEQYF. In DNA, the CDR3 is TGTGCCAGCAGTTCCTTCGGGACTAGCTCCTACGAGCAGTACTTC.

V is TRBV30 and J is TRBJ1-3; D gene uncertain. V lost 3 bases and J lost 0, with 12 bases in between. Germline CDR1 and CDR2: GTSNPN and SVGIG (reference sequence). The CDR3 is 15 residues long. The CDR3 nucleotides are TGTGCCTGGAGCTTGACTGGCAACTCTGGAAACACCATATATTTT. Translation gives CAWSLTGNSGNTIYF. The full variable domain, completed using reference TRBV30 and TRBJ1-3, is SQTIHQWPATLVQPVGSPLSLECTVEGTSNPNLYWYRQAAGRGLQLLFYSVGIGQISSEVPQNLSASRPQDRQFILSSKKLLLSDSGFYLCAWSLTGNSGNTIYFGEGSWLTVV.

V is TRBV7-9 and J is TRBJ2-5, with a weak D call TRBD2 (6 bases). Trimming took off 4 bases at V and 4 bases at J, with 16 bases between the two ends. CDR1 and CDR2 from the germline V gene are SEHNR and FQNEAQ (reference sequence). The CDR3 is made up of 15 amino acids. The chain's CDR3 is CASSSLRGSPETQYF. As DNA, the CDR3 is TGTGCCAGCAGCTCGCTCCGGGGGTCCCCAGAGACCCAGTACTTC.

The chain recombines TRBV28 with TRBJ1-2; TRBD1 aligns across 12 bases. Trimming removed 3 bases from V and 5 bases from J; junction bases left unmatched: 4. This CDR3 contains 15 residues. Germline-derived CDR1 and CDR2 are MDHEN and SYDVKM. The CDR3 DNA sequence: TGTGCCAGCAGTTTTCGGGGACAGGGGGCTTATGGCTACACCTTC. This encodes CASSFRGQGAYGYTF.

This chain joins TRBV7-8 and TRBJ2-7; D ambiguous. Germline CDR1 SGHVS, CDR2 FQNEAQ. This CDR3 has 11 amino acids. Between the trimmed V and J ends, which lost 5 bases and 6 bases, there was a span of 8 bases. This CDR3 is CASSPSREQYF. CDR3 DNA sequence: TGTGCCAGCAGCCCCTCCCGCGAGCAGTACTTC. Based on the CDR3 plus reference TRBV7-8 and TRBJ2-7, the full variable domain is GAGVSQSPRYKVAKRGQDVALRCDPISGHVSLFWYQQALGQGPEFLTYFQNEAQLDKSGLPSDRFFAERPEGSVSTLKIQRTQQEDSAVYLCASSPSREQYFGPGTRLTVT.

The genes are TRBV7-2 and TRBJ2-1; 8 positions match TRBD2. CDR3 size: 15 residues. The ends lost 4 bases at V and 1 base at J; junction bases unmatched: 3. Per the germline V gene, CDR1 is SGHTA and CDR2 is FQGNSA. The CDR3 bases are TGTGCCAGCAGCTCGGGACTAGATTCCTACAATGAGCAGTTCTTC. Its protein product is CASSSGLDSYNEQFF.

This sequence joins TRBV9 and TRBJ1-2; TRBD1 aligns across 10 bases. V lost 0 bases, J lost 4 bases, and 15 bases stayed unmatched. The CDR3 is 19 residues long. Looked up from germline, CDR1 is SGDLS and CDR2 is YYNGEE. CDR3 DNA sequence: TGTGCCAGCAGCGTAGGAGCTGGGAGGAGGACAGGGGGTTCCTATGGCTACACCTTC. It specifies CASSVGAGRRTGGSYGYTF.

To note about this clone: At one of its ends the junction is not consistent with the germline gene, which may arise from a read error. The V call is TRBV2, the J call TRBJ2-2, with a possible D match to TRBD1 (6 bases). Germline lookup yields CDR1 SNHLY and CDR2 FYNNEI. The CDR3 covers 14 residues. The CDR3 region has the DNA TGTGCCAGCAATGAACAGGGGAACACCGGGGAGCTGTTTTTT. The encoded protein is CASNEQGNTGELFF.

The rearrangement joins TRBV6-6 to TRBJ1-5; no firm D call. The CDR3 has 16 amino acids. Germline V gives CDR1 MNHNY, CDR2 SVGAGI (reference sequence). Deletions cut 5 bases from V and 0 bases from J, with 14 bases between. The CDR3 DNA reads as TGTGCCAGCAGTACTAGTAAGAAGTATAGCAATCAGCCCCAGCATTTT. This sequence encodes CASSTSKKYSNQPQHF.

This sequence joins TRBV28 and TRBJ2-1, with D uncertain. Trimming pared 5 bases from V and 9 bases from J, leaving 17 bases between. Germline V gene lookup returns CDR1 MDHEN and CDR2 SYDVKM. CDR3 length equals 14 residues. Here the CDR3 DNA reads TGTGCCAGCAGTCCCCCCCTCCACATGTCTGAGCAGTTCTTC. Protein sequence: CASSPPLHMSEQFF. The full variable domain, its missing parts supplied by reference TRBV28 and TRBJ2-1, is DVKVTQSSRYLVKRTGEKVFLECVQDMDHENMFWYRQDPGLGLRLIYFSYDVKMKEKGDIPEGYSVSREKKERFSLILESASTNQTSMYLCASSPPLHMSEQFFGPGTRLTVL.

The chain combines TRBV15 with TRBJ2-7; D unclear. V lost 0 bases, J lost 6 bases, and 12 bases lay in between. The CDR3 contains 14 residues. Germline V lookup: CDR1 LNHNV, CDR2 YYDKDF (reference sequence). The chain's CDR3 is CATSRDLDSGEQYF. CDR3 nucleotide sequence: TGTGCCACCAGCAGAGACCTCGACTCCGGCGAGCAGTACTTC. The whole variable domain, filled in from reference TRBV15 and TRBJ2-7, reads DAMVIQNPRYQVTQFGKPVTLSCSQTLNHNVMYWYQQKSSQAPKLLFHYYDKDFNNEADTPDNFQSRRPNTSFCFLDIRSPGLGDTAMYLCATSRDLDSGEQYFGPGTRLTVT.

The gene calls are TRBV7-2 and TRBJ2-2; 8 nucleotides line up with TRBD2. Germline V gives CDR1 SGHTA, CDR2 FQGNSA. The CDR3 length is 16 residues. The V gene end was trimmed by 1 base and the J gene end by 7 bases; junction bases not matched to a gene: 8. The CDR3, as DNA: TGTGCCAGCAGCTTAGGTGGAGCGGGAGCTATCGGGGAGCTGTTTTTT. It translates to CASSLGGAGAIGELFF. Full variable domain (rest looked up from reference TRBV7-2 and TRBJ2-2): GAGVSQSPSNKVTEKGKDVELRCDPISGHTALYWYRQSLGQGLEFLIYFQGNSAPDKSGLPSDRFSAERTGGSVSTLTIQRTQQEDSAVYLCASSLGGAGAIGELFFGEGSRLTVL.

The rearrangement uses TRBV4-1 and TRBJ1-6; D is uncertain. This CDR3 region has 16 residues. Germline-derived CDR1 and CDR2 are MGHRA and YSYEKL. V lost 0 bases and J lost 6, with 12 bases in between. The CDR3 bases are TGCGCCAGCAGCCAAGATGTCGTGCAGGCTAATTCACCCCTCCACTTT. It encodes CASSQDVVQANSPLHF.

In its sample, this clone was seen once. The chain couples TRBV10-1 to TRBJ2-2, with 12 bases identical to TRBD1. Germline V gene lookup returns CDR1 WNHNN and CDR2 SYGVQD (reference sequence). The CDR3 spans 15 residues. Trimming removed 6 bases from V and 6 bases from J; junction bases left unmatched: 5. CDR3 amino acids: CASSRDRGLSGELFF. The CDR3 nucleotides are TGCGCCAGCAGCCGGGACAGGGGGCTGTCCGGGGAGCTGTTTTTT.